A single sample gave rise to the 29 T cell receptor beta chains below, sequenced in a study of shared clonotypes between healthy human individuals. This table comes from immunoSEQ multiplex PCR, and its TCRdb copy is limited to in-frame clones, with some not included. The table lists about 460,000 clones, 70% to 80% of them singletons, with more than 10% in the top ten. The sequenced material came from PBMCs. The receptor source for this set is a woman aged 40 to 55 in good health. Some clones in this sample may be carry-over from other donors' samples.

Concerning this clone itself: This sequence is one base from a far larger clone and is likely a read error. The gene calls are TRBV30 and TRBJ1-2; 8 bases map to TRBD1. CDR3 length: 14 residues. Germline CDR1 reads GTSNPN; CDR2 reads SVGIG (reference sequence). The CDR3 here is CARSGITGGYGYTF. The CDR3 DNA reads TGTGCCCGGAGTGGGATTACAGGGGGCTATGGCTACACCTTC.

This clone was observed a handful of times. The CDR3 spells CASTFEGEQFF. CDR3 DNA: TGTGCCAGCACTTTTGAGGGTGAGCAGTTCTTC. V usage is TRBV2 and J usage is TRBJ2-1; the D gene is possibly TRBD2 (5 bases). Trimming stripped 7 bases from V and 9 bases from J, with 10 bases between. The germline V gene has CDR1 SNHLY and CDR2 FYNNEI. The CDR3 is 11 amino acids.

This clone was found many times. Additional DNA sequences in this sample encode the identical CDR3. Written as DNA, the CDR3 is TGCGCCAGCAGTGAGAATAGCAATCAGCCCCAGCATTTT. Protein product: CASSENSNQPQHF. The chain has TRBV5-1 and TRBJ1-5; D is ambiguous. This CDR3 is 13 amino acids long. Trimming took off 5 bases at V and 0 bases at J, with 6 bases between the two ends. The germline V gene encodes CDR1 SGHRS and CDR2 YFSETQ.

The chain joins TRBV28 to TRBJ2-2; D possibly corresponds to TRBD2 (6 bases). Trimming pared 8 bases from V and 4 bases from J, leaving 14 bases between. CDR3 length equals 14 residues. Looked up from germline, CDR1 is MDHEN and CDR2 is SYDVKM. CDR3: CASRGGILTGELFF. As DNA, the CDR3 is TGTGCCAGCCGTGGAGGGATCCTCACCGGGGAGCTGTTTTTT. The entire variable domain, with the rest obtained from reference TRBV28 and TRBJ2-2, is as follows: DVKVTQSSRYLVKRTGEKVFLECVQDMDHENMFWYRQDPGLGLRLIYFSYDVKMKEKGDIPEGYSVSREKKERFSLILESASTNQTSMYLCASRGGILTGELFFGEGSRLTVL.

Regarding this clone: A much larger clonotype is one base distant, so this may be a read error. This specimen includes other DNA sequences encoding the same CDR3. J is TRBJ1-4 and V is TRBV5-5; 11 bases map to TRBD1. CDR3 length equals 14 residues. The germline gives CDR1 SGHKS, CDR2 YYEKEE (reference sequence). The CDR3 nucleotides are TGCGCCAGCAGCTTGTCCCAGGGACAGGGGGAACTGTTTTTT. Translated, it gives CASSLSQGQGELFF.

In the case of this clone: Sequence at one end of the junction differs from germline and may be a read error. V gene TRBV7-2 combines with J gene TRBJ1-1; tentative D call: TRBD1 (6 bases). CDR3 length: 15 amino acids. The germline V gene encodes CDR1 SGHTA and CDR2 FQGNSA. The CDR3 sequence: CAGSFSAGANTEAFF. CDR3 DNA sequence: TGTGCCGGCAGCTTCTCTGCAGGGGCAAACACTGAAGCTTTCTTT. The variable domain in full, completed from reference TRBV7-2 and TRBJ1-1, reads GAGVSQSPSNKVTEKGKDVELRCDPISGHTALYWYRQSLGQGLEFLIYFQGNSAPDKSGLPSDRFSAERTGGSVSTLTIQRTQQEDSAVYLCAGSFSAGANTEAFFGQGTRLTVV.

The chain uses TRBV23-1 and TRBJ2-7; no clear D gene. TRBV23-1 is recorded as an ORF, its role being uncertain. The CDR3 consists of 13 residues. The V end lost 6 bases, the J end lost 3 bases, and 12 bases lay between the germline ends. CDR3 loop: CASRANYSYEQYF. In nucleotides, the CDR3 is TGCGCCAGCAGGGCTAATTACAGCTACGAGCAGTACTTC.

This clone was picked up one time. This chain connects TRBV7-3 to TRBJ2-7; no clear D gene. Per the germline V gene, CDR1 is SGHTA and CDR2 is FQGTGA. V was shortened by 0 bases and J by 0 bases, with 6 bases between the two germline ends. The CDR3 totals 14 residues. The CDR3 DNA is TGTGCCAGCAGCTTAACGCCAAGCTCCTACGAGCAGTACTTC. Translation: CASSLTPSSYEQYF.

This sequence joins TRBV28 and TRBJ1-3, with D tentatively TRBD1 (6 bases). Looked up from germline, CDR1 is MDHEN and CDR2 is SYDVKM. The CDR3 loop spans 15 amino acids. Trimming took 5 bases from V and 4 from J, leaving 15 bases between them. CDR3 loop: CASSVPRGLGNTIYF. As DNA, the CDR3 is TGTGCCAGCAGTGTCCCCAGGGGTTTAGGAAACACCATATATTTT.

This chain uses TRBV7-8 with TRBJ1-1; D remains ambiguous. Trimming took off 4 bases at V and 7 bases at J, with 13 bases between the two ends. Germline-derived CDR1 and CDR2 are SGHVS and FQNEAQ. The CDR3 contains 13 residues. CDR3 DNA: TGTGCCAGCAGCTCCACGGCGGGGAGTGAAGCTTTCTTT. This gives the protein CASSSTAGSEAFF.

This clone is a singleton in its sample. This sequence joins TRBV5-5 and TRBJ2-7, with 9 bases that match TRBD1. V lost 1 base, J lost 5 bases, and 7 bases stayed unmatched. The length of the CDR3 is 15 residues. Germline V gives CDR1 SGHKS, CDR2 YYEKEE (reference sequence). CDR3 loop: CASSLTDRGIDEQYF. Here the CDR3 DNA reads TGTGCCAGCAGCTTGACGGACAGGGGTATCGACGAGCAGTACTTC. Together with reference TRBV5-5 and TRBJ2-7, the CDR3 gives the full variable domain: DAGVTQSPTHLIKTRGQQVTLRCSPISGHKSVSWYQQVLGQGPQFIFQYYEKEERGRGNFPDRFSARQFPNYSSELNVNALLLGDSALYLCASSLTDRGIDEQYFGPGTRLTVT.

This clone was picked up many times. The sample has other DNA sequences that encode this CDR3 too. This chain connects TRBV4-3 to TRBJ1-2; no clear D. The germline V gene encodes CDR1 LGHNA and CDR2 YSLEER. CDR3 length: 16 residues. V gave up 1 base and J gave up 0 bases, with 12 bases separating them. The CDR3 DNA is TGCGCCAGCAGCCAAGGTCTAACAGAGACTAACTATGGCTACACCTTC. This sequence encodes CASSQGLTETNYGYTF.

As regards this clone: A junction boundary mismatches the germline segment, possibly from a read error. The chain joins TRBV7-6 to TRBJ2-1, with unresolved D. Per germline, CDR1 SGHVS and CDR2 FNYEAQ. The CDR3 spans 13 residues. The CDR3 spells CASSASSNNERFF. The CDR3 DNA is TGTGCCAGCAGCGCCTCCTCCAACAATGAGCGGTTCTTC. The variable domain in full, with the rest retrieved from reference TRBV7-6 and TRBJ2-1, is GAGVSQSPRYKVTKRGQDVALRCDPISGHVSLYWYRQALGQGPEFLTYFNYEAQQDKSGLPNDRFSAERPEGSISTLTIQRTEQRDSAMYRCASSASSNNERFFGPGTRLTVL.

V usage is TRBV7-8 and J usage is TRBJ1-5, with TRBD1 as a possible D gene (5 bases). The V gene's germline CDR1 is SGHVS and CDR2 FQNEAQ. V was trimmed by 2 bases and J by 5 bases, leaving 13 bases between them. There are 15 residues in the CDR3. CDR3 loop: CASSLSLGVDQPQHF. Written as DNA, the CDR3 is TGTGCCAGCAGCTTATCGCTGGGGGTGGATCAGCCCCAGCATTTT.

Ten or more counts support this clone. Other DNA sequences in this specimen translate into the identical CDR3. The chain has TRBV28 and TRBJ1-2, with a weak D call TRBD1 (6 bases). The CDR3 is 12 amino acids. Trimming cost V 9 bases and J 0 bases, with 8 bases left between them. CDR1 is MDHEN and CDR2 is SYDVKM in the germline V gene. Here the CDR3 DNA reads TGTGCCAGTCAGGGGTCTAACTATGGCTACACCTTC. Encoded protein: CASQGSNYGYTF.

In its sample, this clone was seen a few times. It may be a read error: a sequence one base away is much more abundant. This sample includes further DNA sequences coding for the same CDR3. This rearrangement joins TRBV30 to TRBJ1-2, with a possible D match to TRBD1 (6 bases). This CDR3 is 13 amino acids long. From germline, CDR1 is GTSNPN and CDR2 SVGIG (reference sequence). Here the CDR3 reads CAWRQGNDYGYTF. DNA of the CDR3: TGTGCCTGGAGACAGGGCAATGACTACGGCTACACCTTC. The full variable domain, its missing parts supplied by reference TRBV30 and TRBJ1-2, is SQTIHQWPATLVQPVGSPLSLECTVEGTSNPNLYWYRQAAGRGLQLLFYSVGIGQISSEVPQNLSASRPQDRQFILSSKKLLLSDSGFYLCAWRQGNDYGYTFGSGTRLTVV.

J is TRBJ1-2 and V is TRBV14; tentative D call: TRBD1 (5 bases). The length of the CDR3 is 12 residues. Trimming pared 4 bases from V and 3 bases from J, leaving 6 bases between. Per germline, CDR1 SGHDN and CDR2 FVKESK. CDR3 sequence (DNA): TGTGCCAGCAGCCCGGGGCACTATGGCTACACCTTC. The encoded protein is CASSPGHYGYTF. Based on the CDR3 plus reference TRBV14 and TRBJ1-2, the full variable domain is EAGVTQFPSHSVIEKGQTVTLRCDPISGHDNLYWYRRVMGKEIKFLLHFVKESKQDESGMPNNRFLAERTGGTYSTLKVQPAELEDSGVYFCASSPGHYGYTFGSGTRLTVV.

V and J are TRBV7-2 and TRBJ2-1, with no clear D. Per the germline V gene, CDR1 is SGHTA and CDR2 is FQGNSA. This CDR3 is 13 amino acids long. V was clipped by 5 bases and J by 8 bases, with 13 bases between them. CDR3 DNA: TGTGCCAGCAGCCCCACCTGGAGACATGAGCAGTTCTTC. Protein sequence: CASSPTWRHEQFF.

This clone was detected a few times. This rearrangement joins TRBV7-3 to TRBJ2-7, with TRBD2 as a possible D gene (6 bases). Germline CDR1 SGHTA, CDR2 FQGTGA. CDR3 length equals 13 residues. Trimming removed 3 bases from V and 3 bases from J, with 9 bases in between. CDR3 sequence: CASSFTGGYEQYF. In DNA, the CDR3 is TGTGCCAGCAGCTTTACCGGGGGCTACGAGCAGTACTTC.

As to this clone: Other DNA sequences from this sample encode an identical CDR3 as well. The chain combines TRBV28 with TRBJ2-3; D not resolved. Per germline, CDR1 MDHEN and CDR2 SYDVKM. Trimming stripped 2 bases from V and 4 bases from J, with 1 base between. The CDR3 runs 11 residues. The CDR3 DNA sequence: TGTGCCAGCAGTTTAGCAGATACGCAGTATTTT. Translating it yields CASSLADTQYF.

With respect to this clone: The same CDR3 can be traced to other DNA sequences in this sample. V usage is TRBV30 and J usage is TRBJ1-1, with a possible D match to TRBD1 (5 bases). There are 14 residues in the CDR3. V gave up 0 bases and J gave up 6 bases, with 14 bases separating them. The V gene's germline CDR1 is GTSNPN and CDR2 SVGIG (reference sequence). The chain's CDR3 is CAWSVTGGTAEAFF. CDR3 coding DNA: TGTGCCTGGAGTGTAACAGGAGGAACCGCTGAAGCTTTCTTT. Complete variable domain (other parts from reference TRBV30 and TRBJ1-1): SQTIHQWPATLVQPVGSPLSLECTVEGTSNPNLYWYRQAAGRGLQLLFYSVGIGQISSEVPQNLSASRPQDRQFILSSKKLLLSDSGFYLCAWSVTGGTAEAFFGQGTRLTVV.

This rearrangement joins TRBV7-2 to TRBJ1-4; possible D gene TRBD1, 5 bases. Trimming removed 2 bases at V and 5 bases at J, with 9 bases between. Germline loops: CDR1 SGHTA, CDR2 FQGNSA. CDR3 length equals 14 residues. CDR3 amino acids: CASSLFWGNEKLFF. CDR3 bases: TGTGCCAGCAGCTTATTCTGGGGCAATGAAAAACTGTTTTTT.

The J gene is TRBJ2-2, the V gene TRBV5-4, with 12 bases matching TRBD2. CDR1 SGHNT and CDR2 YYREEE come from the germline V gene (reference sequence). V lost 2 bases and J lost 5; bases outside the gene matches: 1. The length of the CDR3 is 15 residues. This CDR3 reads CASSFGLAGTGELFF. The CDR3 bases are TGTGCCAGCAGCTTCGGACTAGCGGGGACCGGGGAGCTGTTTTTT. The variable domain in full, with the rest retrieved from reference TRBV5-4 and TRBJ2-2, is ETGVTQSPTHLIKTRGQQVTLRCSSQSGHNTVSWYQQALGQGPQFIFQYYREEENGRGNFPPRFSGLQFPNYSSELNVNALELDDSALYLCASSFGLAGTGELFFGEGSRLTVL.

J is TRBJ1-2 and V is TRBV28, with D uncertain. The CDR3 runs 12 residues. Trimming left V 3 bases short and J 8 bases short, with 10 bases between. Germline CDR1 is MDHEN and CDR2 is SYDVKM. CDR3 sequence: CASSFGSRGYTF. The DNA of the CDR3 is TGTGCCAGCAGTTTCGGGTCGCGGGGCTACACCTTC.

The chain has TRBV11-3 and TRBJ2-5; 12 bases map to TRBD2. Germline-derived CDR1 and CDR2 are SGHNT and YENEEA. The CDR3 loop spans 15 amino acids. Trimming at V came to 1 base and at J to 5 bases, leaving 2 bases not matched to a gene. CDR3 loop: CASSLGLAGVETQYF. CDR3 bases: TGTGCCAGCAGCTTAGGACTAGCGGGAGTGGAGACCCAGTACTTC.

The chain is built from TRBV13 and TRBJ1-2, with D possibly matching TRBD1 (6 bases). Looked up from germline, CDR1 is PRHDT and CDR2 is FYEKMQ (reference sequence). The CDR3 contains 15 residues. V was shortened by 8 bases and J by 6 bases, with 22 bases between the two germline ends. The CDR3 DNA reads TGTGCCAGCGGCTCCCGGTTCGCGGGGGCTGATGGCTACACCTTC. This translates into CASGSRFAGADGYTF.

The DNA for the CDR3 is TGCGCCAGCAGCGACACGGGACTAGCGGGAGAGCGGCGTAAGACCGGGGAGCTGTTTTTT. This sequence encodes CASSDTGLAGERRKTGELFF. This chain uses TRBV4-1 with TRBJ2-2; 14 bases match TRBD2. Germline V gene data show CDR1 as MGHRA and CDR2 as YSYEKL. The CDR3 consists of 20 residues. Trimming removed 5 bases from V and 5 bases from J; junction bases left unmatched: 16.

The V and J genes are TRBV5-1 and TRBJ2-1; TRBD2 agrees at 11 bases. The CDR3 covers 15 residues. V lost 5 bases and J lost 7; bases outside the gene matches: 8. Germline lookup yields CDR1 SGHRS and CDR2 YFSETQ. This CDR3 reads CASRATSGSMNEQFF. Here the CDR3 DNA reads TGCGCCAGCAGGGCAACTAGCGGGAGCATGAATGAGCAGTTCTTC.

The rearrangement joins TRBV18 to TRBJ2-2; D may match TRBD1 or TRBD2 (5 bases each). This CDR3 has 14 residues. V was cut by 3 bases and J by 4 bases, with 9 bases left in between. CDR1 is KGHSH, CDR2 LQKENI, per germline. CDR3 sequence reads: CASSPIGTTGELFF. As DNA, the CDR3 is TGTGCCAGCTCACCGATAGGGACCACCGGGGAGCTGTTTTTT.